Following are 21 T cell receptor beta chains from one sample sequenced in a study of regulatory T cells in long-lasting Graves disease. Specified time point: newly diagnosed GD, antithyroid drugs for less than 3 months. The TCR library was made from RNA extracted from PBMCs. Arm-PCR with iRepertoire HTBI primers amplified the CDR3 regions for these TCR beta libraries. From the multiplex PCR reads, TCRdb called clonotypes with MiXCR, one entry per CDR3 protein. The repertoire holds under 250,000 distinct CDR3 sequences, with approximately 18% as singletons. This sample was shared with a second study, whose subject was T cells in Graves' hyperthyroidism and ophthalmopathy.

Sequences were derived from peripheral blood mononuclear cells (PBMCs), sampled at new diagnosis, from a patient treated with antithyroid drugs. The source of these receptors is a woman in her thirties with Graves disease.

This clonotype was detected ten times or more. The rearrangement joins TRBV30 to TRBJ2-7; D possibly corresponds to TRBD2 (6 bases). Trimming shortened V by 2 bases and J by 2 bases, and 13 bases separated the two germline ends. The V gene's germline CDR1 is GTSNPN and CDR2 SVGIG (reference sequence). The CDR3 runs 14 residues. CDR3 sequence (DNA): TGTGCCTGGAGTCGGGACTTTCCCACCTACGAGCAGTACTTC. It yields the protein CAWSRDFPTYEQYF.

This clonotype has at least ten counts. The gene calls are TRBV3-1 and TRBJ2-7; the D gene is possibly TRBD2 (5 bases). CDR1 is LGHDT, CDR2 YNNKEL, per germline (reference sequence). The CDR3 consists of 14 residues. The germline V and J ends were trimmed by 0 bases and 5 bases, with 11 bases remaining between them. CDR3 nucleotides: TGTGCCAGCAGCCAAGAAGGGCAGAGGGACGAGCAGTACTTC. Protein product: CASSQEGQRDEQYF.

This clonotype was found many times. The chain couples TRBV28 to TRBJ2-1; D gene unclear. The germline V and J ends were trimmed by 6 bases and 7 bases, with 10 bases remaining between them. CDR1 and CDR2 (germline): MDHEN, SYDVKM. This CDR3 is built from 12 residues. This CDR3 is CASSPLRNEQFF. The CDR3 nucleotides are TGTGCCAGCAGCCCATTGCGAAATGAGCAGTTCTTC. The whole variable domain, filled in from reference TRBV28 and TRBJ2-1, reads DVKVTQSSRYLVKRTGEKVFLECVQDMDHENMFWYRQDPGLGLRLIYFSYDVKMKEKGDIPEGYSVSREKKERFSLILESASTNQTSMYLCASSPLRNEQFFGPGTRLTVL.

On this clonotype itself: One base away lies a much larger clone, so this may be a sequencing read error. The chain carries TRBV6-2 or TRBV6-3 and TRBJ1-1; D is unclear. Germline V gene sequence: CDR1 MNHEY, CDR2 SVGEGT. The length of the CDR3 is 14 residues. The germline V and J ends were trimmed by 2 bases and 4 bases, with 11 bases remaining between them. The CDR3 loop reads CASSYPLAITEAFF. DNA for the CDR3: TGTGCCAGCAGTTACCCACTGGCAATCACTGAAGCTTTCTTT.

The rearrangement joins TRBV6-2 or TRBV6-3 to TRBJ2-2; perhaps D is TRBD1 or TRBD2 (5 bases each). Per germline, CDR1 MNHEY and CDR2 SVGEGT. The CDR3 covers 17 residues. V was pared by 2 bases and J by 1 base, with 14 bases between. The CDR3 sequence is CASSYPGPTMNTGELFF. The CDR3 DNA follows: TGTGCCAGCAGTTACCCGGGACCGACCATGAACACCGGGGAGCTGTTTTTT.

This clonotype was observed many times. This chain connects TRBV27 to TRBJ1-1, with 7 bases aligning to TRBD1. V shed 3 bases and J 2 bases; nucleotides not matched to a gene: 3. CDR1 MNHEY and CDR2 SMNVEV come from the germline V gene (reference sequence). This CDR3 has 14 amino acids. The CDR3 region is CASSFRQGNTEAFF. CDR3 coding DNA: TGTGCCAGCAGTTTTCGACAGGGAAACACTGAAGCTTTCTTT.

This clonotype occurred many times. The V call is TRBV5-1, the J call TRBJ2-7; no reliable D call. The V gene lost 4 bases and the J gene lost 2 bases, with 7 bases spanning the gap. CDR3 size: 12 residues. Germline V lookup: CDR1 SGHRS, CDR2 YFSETQ. This CDR3 is CASSLTAYEQYF. CDR3 nucleotides: TGCGCCAGCAGCCTGACTGCCTACGAGCAGTACTTC.

This clonotype occurred many times. The V and J genes are TRBV27 and TRBJ1-5; D is undetermined. Germline V CDR1 and CDR2: MNHEY, SMNVEV (reference sequence). CDR3 length equals 9 residues. The V end lost 7 bases, the J end lost 11 bases, and 6 bases lay between the germline ends. CDR3 coding DNA: TGTGCCAGCACGGAGACCCAGCATTTT. As protein: CASTETQHF.

This clonotype has at least ten counts. The chain has TRBV5-8 and TRBJ2-2; a weak D match, TRBD2 (5 bases). Germline values: CDR1 SGHTS, CDR2 YDEGEE. Trimming took 2 bases from V and 3 from J, leaving 11 bases between them. This CDR3 region has 15 residues. This chain's CDR3 is CASSFDAGYTGELFF. Written as DNA, the CDR3 is TGTGCCAGCAGCTTTGACGCGGGTTACACCGGGGAGCTGTTTTTT.

The table lists this clonotype with many counts. The V call is TRBV24-1, the J call TRBJ1-5; no clear D. This CDR3 comprises 15 residues. Germline CDR1 KGHDR, CDR2 SFDVKD. Trimming removed 4 bases from V and 6 bases from J, with 15 bases in between. CDR3 residues: CATSEASGSSQPQHF. Here the CDR3 DNA reads TGTGCCACCAGTGAGGCGAGCGGGTCGAGTCAGCCCCAGCATTTT.

The table lists this clonotype with many counts. The chain carries TRBV12-3 or TRBV12-4 and TRBJ1-4; D uncertain. The CDR3 is made up of 12 amino acids. The ends were cut back, 8 bases at V and 7 bases at J, with 11 bases in the middle. The CDR3 loop is CASGRAVEKLFF. CDR3 bases: TGTGCCAGCGGAAGGGCCGTTGAAAAACTGTTTTTT.

Written as DNA, the CDR3 is TGTGCCAGCAGTCGTCCGGGACAGGGCCTTCAAGAGACCCAGTACTTC. It encodes CASSRPGQGLQETQYF. The chain combines TRBV6-1 with TRBJ2-5; 9 bases agree with TRBD1. The V gene's germline CDR1 is MNHNS and CDR2 SASEGT. The CDR3 is 16 residues long. The junction had 9 bases not matched to a gene; V was cut back by 5 bases and J by 2 bases.

This clonotype was counted between two and nine times. J is TRBJ1-2 and V is TRBV28; 7 bases fit TRBD1. The CDR3 runs to 19 residues. From germline, CDR1 is MDHEN and CDR2 SYDVKM. The V segment lost 3 bases and the J segment 2 bases; nucleotides outside the gene matches: 18. The CDR3 protein is CASSLLRDRASVLNYGYTF. The CDR3 nucleotides are TGTGCCAGCAGTTTGCTTCGGGACAGAGCTTCCGTATTAAACTATGGCTACACCTTC.

This clonotype appeared many times. The V gene is TRBV7-2, the J gene TRBJ2-2, with 11 nucleotides matching TRBD2. The CDR3 length is 20 residues. The V and J ends lost 2 bases and 0 bases, in that order; junction bases with no gene match: 11. Germline CDR1 and CDR2: SGHTA and FQGNSA. The chain's CDR3 is CASSLNYFSGGGPNTGELFF. Here the CDR3 DNA reads TGTGCCAGCAGCTTAAACTACTTTAGCGGGGGGGGCCCGAACACCGGGGAGCTGTTTTTT.

At least ten counts were recorded for this clonotype. The CDR3 reads CASSRGEFEAFF. CDR3 in DNA: TGTGCCAGCAGCCGCGGTGAGTTTGAAGCTTTCTTT. The chain couples TRBV3-1 to TRBJ1-1; D ambiguous. The CDR3 has 12 amino acids. V lost 4 bases to trimming and J lost 7 bases, with 10 bases between them. CDR1 and CDR2 (germline): LGHDT, YNNKEL (reference sequence).

This clonotype was observed at least ten times. This chain connects TRBV7-6 to TRBJ2-3; 10 positions agree with TRBD2. The length of the CDR3 is 16 residues. Trimming at V came to 2 bases and at J to 2 bases, leaving 4 bases not matched to a gene. CDR1 is SGHVS and CDR2 is FNYEAQ in the germline V gene. CDR3 region: CASSLLSGRATDTQYF. CDR3 DNA sequence: TGTGCCAGCAGCTTATTGAGCGGGAGGGCCACAGATACGCAGTATTTT.

This clonotype showed up many times. This chain uses TRBV6-1 with TRBJ2-5; 8 bases map to TRBD2. CDR3 size: 16 residues. Germline V gene lookup returns CDR1 MNHNS and CDR2 SASEGT. V gave up 3 bases and J gave up 1 base; unmatched junction bases: 7. CDR3 amino acids: CASSDLRRGAQETQYF. CDR3 bases: TGTGCCAGCAGTGATCTGCGGCGGGGGGCCCAAGAGACCCAGTACTTC.

This clonotype was recorded many times. This chain joins TRBV11-3 and TRBJ2-1; possible D gene TRBD1, 6 bases. In germline, CDR1 is SGHNT, CDR2 YENEEA. This CDR3 region has 14 residues. Deletions cut 2 bases from V and 7 bases from J, with 12 bases between. The CDR3 sequence is CASSLTGTRNEQFF. DNA of the CDR3: TGTGCCAGCAGCTTAACCGGGACAAGAAATGAGCAGTTCTTC.

This clonotype was counted many times. The chain carries TRBV9 and TRBJ2-7, with 10 bases that match TRBD1. The trim removed 4 bases at V and 4 bases at J, leaving 11 bases unmatched. This CDR3 spans 16 amino acids. Germline lookup yields CDR1 SGDLS and CDR2 YYNGEE. The CDR3 nucleotides are TGTGCCAGCAGCCCTAGGGCGGGACAGGGGCTATACGAGCAGTACTTC. It specifies CASSPRAGQGLYEQYF.

This clonotype was detected many times. This rearrangement joins TRBV20-1 to TRBJ1-2; D is unclear. V was shortened by 0 bases and J by 4 bases, with 9 bases between the two germline ends. This CDR3 is built from 13 residues. Looked up from germline, CDR1 is DFQATT and CDR2 is SNEGSKA (reference sequence). The CDR3 loop reads CSARDQRGYGYTF. The CDR3 DNA follows: TGCAGTGCTAGAGATCAACGGGGCTATGGCTACACCTTC.

This clonotype was seen ten or more times. The chain is built from TRBV3-1 and TRBJ2-1; TRBD2 agrees at 7 bases. The CDR3 extends over 17 amino acids. Germline lookup yields CDR1 LGHDT and CDR2 YNNKEL (reference sequence). Trimming cost V 8 bases and J 0 bases; bases outside gene matches: 13. The CDR3: CASGSGREVDSYNEQFF. DNA for the CDR3: TGTGCCAGCGGGTCTGGCCGGGAGGTAGACTCCTACAATGAGCAGTTCTTC.